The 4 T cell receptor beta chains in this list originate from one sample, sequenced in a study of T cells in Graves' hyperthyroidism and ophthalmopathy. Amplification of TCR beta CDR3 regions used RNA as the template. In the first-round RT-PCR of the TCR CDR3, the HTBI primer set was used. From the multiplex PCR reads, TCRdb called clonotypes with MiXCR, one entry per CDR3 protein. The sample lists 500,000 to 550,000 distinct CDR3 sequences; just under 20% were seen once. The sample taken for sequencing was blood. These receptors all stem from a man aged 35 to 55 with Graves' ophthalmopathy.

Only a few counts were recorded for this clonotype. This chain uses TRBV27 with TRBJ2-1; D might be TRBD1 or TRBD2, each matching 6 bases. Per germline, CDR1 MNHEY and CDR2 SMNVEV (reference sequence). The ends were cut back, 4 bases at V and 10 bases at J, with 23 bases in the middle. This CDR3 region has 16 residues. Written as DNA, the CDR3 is TGTGCCAGCAGTTGGACCCCGGGGGCGGGGAGGAGCGAGCAGTTCTTC. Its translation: CASSWTPGAGRSEQFF.

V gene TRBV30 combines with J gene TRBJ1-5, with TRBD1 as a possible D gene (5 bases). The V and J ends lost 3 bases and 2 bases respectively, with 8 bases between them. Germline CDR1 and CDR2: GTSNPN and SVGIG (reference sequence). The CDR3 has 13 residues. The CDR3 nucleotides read TGTGCCTGGAGACAGGACGGCAATCAGCCCCAGCATTTT. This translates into CAWRQDGNQPQHF.

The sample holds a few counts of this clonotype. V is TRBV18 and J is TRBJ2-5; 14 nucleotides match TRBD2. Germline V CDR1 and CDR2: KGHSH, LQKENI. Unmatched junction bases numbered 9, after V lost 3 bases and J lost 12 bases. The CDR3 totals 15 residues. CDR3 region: CASSPDPGLAGDEYF. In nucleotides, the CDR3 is TGTGCCAGCTCACCCGATCCGGGACTAGCGGGGGATGAGTACTTC.

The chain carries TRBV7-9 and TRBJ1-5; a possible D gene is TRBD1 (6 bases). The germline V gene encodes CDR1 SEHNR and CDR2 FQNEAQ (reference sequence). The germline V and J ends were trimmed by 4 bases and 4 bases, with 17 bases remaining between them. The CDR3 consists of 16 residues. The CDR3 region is CASSSSTGGPNQPQHF. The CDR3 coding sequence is TGTGCCAGCAGCTCCTCGACAGGAGGGCCTAATCAGCCCCAGCATTTT.